Shown below are 2 T cell receptor beta chains from a single sample sequenced in a study of cytomegalovirus exposure and HLA in healthy donors. PCR amplification relied on 60 Vbeta primers (plus 13 Jbeta primers). The method was immunoSEQ multiplex PCR; TCRdb's version includes in-frame clones alone and lacks a portion of them. The table records under 200,000 clones, roughly 78% of them present only once. Specimen: PBMCs. Receptor source: a middle-aged woman in good health and CMV-seronegative.

The rearrangement joins TRBV19 to TRBJ1-1; 7 bases map to TRBD1. The CDR3 runs 14 residues. Losses at the gene ends were 7 bases for V and 6 bases for J; bases not matched to a gene: 11. Germline V gene sequence: CDR1 LNHDA, CDR2 SQIVND (reference sequence). In DNA form, the CDR3 reads TGTGCCAGTAAATGGTCAGGGGGTAATTCTGAAGCTTTCTTT. Its protein is CASKWSGGNSEAFF.

The V gene is TRBV4-1, the J gene TRBJ2-3; D uncertain. The ends were cut back, 1 base at V and 0 bases at J, with 8 bases in the middle. In germline, CDR1 is MGHRA, CDR2 YSYEKL. There are 15 residues in the CDR3. The CDR3 coding sequence is TGCGCCAGCAGCCAAGGAGGCGGCAGCACAGATACGCAGTATTTT. Residues: CASSQGGGSTDTQYF.